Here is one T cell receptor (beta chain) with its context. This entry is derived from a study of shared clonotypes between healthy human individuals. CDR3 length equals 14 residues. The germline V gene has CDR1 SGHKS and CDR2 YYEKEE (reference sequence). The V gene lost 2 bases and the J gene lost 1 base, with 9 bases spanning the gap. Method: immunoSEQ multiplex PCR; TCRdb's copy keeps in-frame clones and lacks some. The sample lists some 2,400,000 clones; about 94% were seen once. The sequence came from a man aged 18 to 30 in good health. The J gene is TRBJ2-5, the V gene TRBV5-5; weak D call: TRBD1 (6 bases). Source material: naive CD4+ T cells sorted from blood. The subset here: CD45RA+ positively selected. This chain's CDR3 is CASSLRGTQETQYF. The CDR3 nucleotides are TGTGCCAGCAGCTTAAGGGGGACCCAAGAGACCCAGTACTTC.